This paragraph covers one TCR beta chain sequence. The germline CDR1 and CDR2 sequences are LGHNT and FRNRAP. V lost 1 base and J 2 bases, leaving 7 bases between the germline ends. CDR3 length: 14 amino acids. The sample originates from a study of T cell responses to AZD1222 COVID-19 vaccine. Method: immunoSEQ multiplex PCR; TCRdb's copy keeps in-frame clones and lacks some. The data hold 150,000 to 160,000 clones, with over 75% observed a single time. This chain connects TRBV12-5 to TRBJ2-3; a possible D gene is TRBD1 (6 bases). Sequenced material: peripheral blood, taken on day 0 of AZD1222 vaccination. The clonotype originates from an adult in good health. This CDR3 is CASGLGQDTDTQYF. Written as DNA, the CDR3 is TGTGCTAGTGGTTTGGGACAGGACACAGATACGCAGTATTTT.